This T cell receptor (beta chain) came from a study of cytomegalovirus exposure and HLA in healthy donors. Whole-study context: HLA-typed donors were the source of about 85 million unique TCRs, which an early data release held.

PCR used 60 Vbeta primers and 13 Jbeta primers. Measured with immunoSEQ multiplex PCR; TCRdb has only the in-frame clones, and not every one. The sample includes 55,000 to 85,000 clones, approximately 80% of them seen just once. The material sequenced was PBMCs. The receptor was isolated from a young man in good health and CMV-seropositive.

The CDR3 DNA reads TGTGCCAGCAGCGGCTTAGCGGGGGGCAGCTCTGGGGCCAACGTCCTGACTTTC. Translation gives CASSGLAGGSSGANVLTF. The chain uses TRBV7-6 and TRBJ2-6; 10 positions match TRBD2. The CDR3 contains 18 residues. Germline V gene data show CDR1 as SGHVS and CDR2 as FNYEAQ. V shed 5 bases, J shed 0 bases, and the junction held 7 bases outside the gene matches.